This T cell receptor (beta chain) was retrieved from a study of glioma-infiltrating T cells after dendritic cell vaccination. Turning to the study itself: Dendritic cell vaccine was injected intradermally three times, biweekly.

General observations from the study: Patients with more pretreatment TILs had longer time to progression and survival.

Notes on this clone: Its antigen is not known.

V shed 5 bases and J shed 8 bases, with 12 bases lying between them. CDR3 size: 12 residues. The germline gives CDR1 KGHSH, CDR2 LQKENI. Blood PBMC samples: pre-vaccination, two weeks post third vaccination, and at tumor progression. The primer mix had 60 V beta and 13 J beta primers. Using immunoSEQ multiplex PCR, the repertoire was profiled, and TCRdb retains in-frame clones only, with some absent. The sample has around 100,000 clones, around 81% seen once. The specimen comprised blood, sampled before dendritic cell vaccination. The V call is TRBV18, the J call TRBJ1-1, with D perhaps matching TRBD1 (6 bases). This TCR was recovered from a human donor with glioblastoma. CDR3 sequence (DNA): TGTGCCAGCTCAGAAGCAGGGGAAGAAGCTTTCTTT. It encodes CASSEAGEEAFF.